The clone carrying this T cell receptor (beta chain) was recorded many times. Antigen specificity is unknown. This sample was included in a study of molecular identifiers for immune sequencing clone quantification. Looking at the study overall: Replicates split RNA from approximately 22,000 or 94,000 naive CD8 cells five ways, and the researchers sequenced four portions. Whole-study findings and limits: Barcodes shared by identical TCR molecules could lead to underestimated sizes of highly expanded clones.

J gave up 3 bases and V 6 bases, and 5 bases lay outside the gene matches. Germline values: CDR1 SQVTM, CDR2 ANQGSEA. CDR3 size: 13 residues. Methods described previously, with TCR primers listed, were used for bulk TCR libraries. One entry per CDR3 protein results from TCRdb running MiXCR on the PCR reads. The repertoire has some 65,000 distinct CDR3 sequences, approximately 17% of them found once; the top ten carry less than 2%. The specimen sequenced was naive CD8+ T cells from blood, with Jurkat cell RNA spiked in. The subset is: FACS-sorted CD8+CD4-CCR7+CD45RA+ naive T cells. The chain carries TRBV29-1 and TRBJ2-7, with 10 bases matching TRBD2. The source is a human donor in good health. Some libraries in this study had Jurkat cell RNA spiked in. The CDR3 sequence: CSVPGTSDYEQYF. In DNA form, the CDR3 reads TGCAGCGTACCCGGGACTAGCGACTACGAGCAGTACTTC.